Following are 28 T cell receptor beta chains from one sample sequenced in a study of control samples from healthy donors and cancer patients (dated by TCRdb to the early 2020s). To prepare the library, the immunoSEQ multiplex PCR assay was applied. Drawn from immuneACCESS, this table holds only the in-frame rearrangements with V and J called that TCRdb kept. Clones are partly lost; checked studies trace under half to an unresolved V gene and leave the rest unexplained. This sample gives fewer than 130,000 clones in total; 70% to 90% of them show up just once. The ten largest clones add up to 3.5% to 4% of the sample. Input material: PBMCs. These TCRs come from a woman in her fifties or sixties with lung cancer.

A single count supports this clone. V is TRBV5-4 and J is TRBJ1-1; D unresolved. Germline CDR1 and CDR2: SGHNT and YYREEE (reference sequence). The CDR3 has 12 residues. V was shortened by 5 bases and J by 3 bases, with 8 bases between the two germline ends. CDR3 sequence (DNA): TGTGCCAGCAGGAGAATGGACACTGAAGCTTTCTTT. Translated: CASRRMDTEAFF.

The chain uses TRBV12-3 or TRBV12-4 and TRBJ2-1; 7 bases map to TRBD2. This CDR3 is built from 12 residues. The ends lost 3 bases at V and 9 bases at J; junction bases unmatched: 2. CDR3 sequence: CASSFLAGEQFF. For the CDR3, the DNA is TGTGCCAGCAGTTTTTTAGCGGGTGAGCAGTTCTTC.

The genes are TRBV9 and TRBJ2-1, with 9 nucleotides matching TRBD2. Germline lookup yields CDR1 SGDLS and CDR2 YYNGEE. V shed 5 bases and J 10 bases; nucleotides not matched to a gene: 13. This CDR3 has 15 residues. The DNA of the CDR3 is TGTGCCAGCAGTCGAGGCCTAGCGGGAATGCAGGAGCAGTTCTTC. It encodes CASSRGLAGMQEQFF.

J is TRBJ2-5 and V is TRBV28; D ambiguous. From germline, CDR1 is MDHEN and CDR2 SYDVKM. Trimming stripped 2 bases from V and 5 bases from J, with 6 bases between. The CDR3 has 12 amino acids. CDR3 protein: CASSLTRETQYF. CDR3 nucleotide sequence: TGTGCCAGCAGTTTAACGAGGGAGACCCAGTACTTC.

V usage is TRBV5-1 and J usage is TRBJ1-4, with a possible D match to TRBD1 (5 bases). Trimming stripped 0 bases from V and 5 bases from J, with 14 bases between. The germline V gene encodes CDR1 SGHRS and CDR2 YFSETQ. CDR3 size: 16 residues. The CDR3 DNA is TGCGCCAGCAGCTTGGGAGTTAGGGGATCCAATGAAAAACTGTTTTTT. Amino acids: CASSLGVRGSNEKLFF.

The rearrangement uses TRBV7-9 and TRBJ1-3; TRBD1 agrees at 9 bases. The CDR3 runs 16 residues. The V gene end was trimmed by 5 bases and the J gene end by 4 bases; junction bases not matched to a gene: 9. Germline V gene lookup returns CDR1 SEHNR and CDR2 FQNEAQ (reference sequence). In DNA form, the CDR3 reads TGTGCCAGCAGCATCTCAACCGGGACAGGGGGAAACACCATATATTTT. Its translation: CASSISTGTGGNTIYF. Full variable domain (rest looked up from reference TRBV7-9 and TRBJ1-3): DTGVSQNPRHKITKRGQNVTFRCDPISEHNRLYWYRQTLGQGPEFLTYFQNEAQLEKSRLLSDRFSAERPKGSFSTLEIQRTEQGDSAMYLCASSISTGTGGNTIYFGEGSWLTVV.

The chain has TRBV6-5 and TRBJ2-2, with 7 positions matching TRBD1. V was pared by 8 bases and J by 4 bases, with 1 base of the junction left unmatched. This CDR3 contains 12 residues. Germline V gene sequence: CDR1 MNHEY, CDR2 SVGAGI. The CDR3 protein is CASEGATGELFF. In DNA form, the CDR3 reads TGTGCCAGCGAGGGGGCCACCGGGGAGCTGTTTTTT.

V and J are TRBV19 and TRBJ1-2; 8 nucleotides match TRBD1. Germline assignment: CDR1 LNHDA and CDR2 SQIVND (reference sequence). The CDR3 loop spans 16 amino acids. V gave up 3 bases and J gave up 2 bases; unmatched junction bases: 8. This CDR3 is CASSMGRQGPNYGYTF. The CDR3 coding sequence is TGTGCCAGTAGTATGGGAAGACAGGGGCCCAACTATGGCTACACCTTC.

In its sample, this clone was seen once. The rearrangement uses TRBV6-6 and TRBJ1-1; D is possibly TRBD1 (5 bases). The CDR3 runs to 15 residues. The ends were cut back, 7 bases at V and 4 bases at J, with 19 bases in the middle. CDR1 MNHNY and CDR2 SVGAGI come from the germline V gene (reference sequence). The CDR3 reads CASNDPGRSSTEAFF. CDR3 DNA: TGTGCCAGCAACGATCCGGGACGGTCGAGCACTGAAGCTTTCTTT.

The gene calls are TRBV19 and TRBJ2-7, with 14 positions matching TRBD2. The CDR3 covers 18 residues. Germline V gives CDR1 LNHDA, CDR2 SQIVND (reference sequence). Trimming took 5 bases from V and 0 from J; bases not matched to a gene: 9. DNA of the CDR3: TGTGCCAGTAGTCCAAGCCCGGGACTAGCGGGAGTCTCCTACGAGCAGTACTTC. This translates into CASSPSPGLAGVSYEQYF.

The chain joins TRBV2 to TRBJ1-1, with D uncertain. The germline CDR1 and CDR2 sequences are SNHLY and FYNNEI. V lost 6 bases to trimming and J lost 6 bases, with 11 bases between them. The CDR3 extends over 12 amino acids. CDR3 bases: TGTGCCAGCAGGGCCAGCCTCCCTGAAGCTTTCTTT. Translated, it gives CASRASLPEAFF. The whole variable domain, filled in from reference TRBV2 and TRBJ1-1, reads EPEVTQTPSHQVTQMGQEVILRCVPISNHLYFYWYRQILGQKVEFLVSFYNNEISEKSEIFDDQFSVERPDGSNFTLKIRSTKLEDSAMYFCASRASLPEAFFGQGTRLTVV.

This clone was recorded once. This rearrangement joins TRBV6-1 to TRBJ2-7; TRBD1 matches 7 bases. This CDR3 comprises 15 residues. Germline V lookup: CDR1 MNHNS, CDR2 SASEGT. Trimming cost V 1 base and J 3 bases; bases outside gene matches: 6. This CDR3 reads CASSEGDSLRYEQYF. In DNA form, the CDR3 reads TGTGCCAGCAGTGAAGGGGACAGCTTACGCTACGAGCAGTACTTC.

The chain uses TRBV5-6 and TRBJ1-2; the D gene is possibly TRBD1 (6 bases). CDR1 SGHDT and CDR2 YYEEEE come from the germline V gene. The CDR3 spans 14 residues. The V gene lost 4 bases and the J gene lost 4 bases, with 14 bases spanning the gap. The CDR3 nucleotides are TGTGCCAGCAGCCGTACAGGGCCCCTCTATGGCTACACCTTC. The encoded protein is CASSRTGPLYGYTF.

The V gene is TRBV7-3, the J gene TRBJ2-7; tentative D call: TRBD1 (6 bases). The V gene's germline CDR1 is SGHTA and CDR2 FQGTGA. Trimming cost V 5 bases and J 3 bases, with 17 bases left between them. The CDR3 consists of 15 residues. Here the CDR3 reads CASSATQGSHYEQYF. DNA of the CDR3: TGTGCCAGCAGCGCCACTCAGGGGTCCCACTACGAGCAGTACTTC.

The V and J genes are TRBV7-2 and TRBJ1-2; 10 bases are shared with TRBD1. V dropped 1 base and J dropped 8; count of bases not matched to a gene: 7. Germline loops: CDR1 SGHTA, CDR2 FQGNSA. The CDR3 is 15 residues long. CDR3 bases: TGTGCCAGCAGCTTAGTTCCCGGGACAGGGGCGGGCTACACCTTC. Translating gives CASSLVPGTGAGYTF.

The chain uses TRBV7-8 and TRBJ1-2; TRBD1 matches 10 bases. The CDR3 covers 16 residues. Germline V gene sequence: CDR1 SGHVS, CDR2 FQNEAQ. After removal of 5 bases from V and 7 bases from J, the junction contained 13 bases not matched to a gene. The CDR3 loop is CASSPLGRDRGSGYTF. The CDR3, as DNA: TGTGCCAGCAGCCCCCTGGGCCGGGACAGGGGTAGTGGCTACACCTTC. Full variable domain (rest looked up from reference TRBV7-8 and TRBJ1-2): GAGVSQSPRYKVAKRGQDVALRCDPISGHVSLFWYQQALGQGPEFLTYFQNEAQLDKSGLPSDRFFAERPEGSVSTLKIQRTQQEDSAVYLCASSPLGRDRGSGYTFGSGTRLTVV.

The rearrangement joins TRBV9 to TRBJ2-2; a weak D match, TRBD2 (5 bases). Germline lookup yields CDR1 SGDLS and CDR2 YYNGEE. V lost 0 bases and J 5 bases, leaving 11 bases between the germline ends. The CDR3 has 15 residues. Here the CDR3 DNA reads TGTGCCAGCAGCGTAGACGGGGTAAGGACCGGGGAGCTGTTTTTT. This translates into CASSVDGVRTGELFF.

The chain has TRBV11-2 and TRBJ1-1; D possibly corresponds to TRBD1 (5 bases). The V gene's germline CDR1 is SGHAT and CDR2 FQNNGV. This CDR3 comprises 16 residues. Trimming cost V 5 bases and J 7 bases, with 23 bases left between them. CDR3 in DNA: TGTGCCAGCAGCCTCACCGGGACCCCCGTCTCCATTGAAGCTTTCTTT. It specifies CASSLTGTPVSIEAFF.

The sample holds one count of this clone. This chain connects TRBV27 to TRBJ1-6, with D possibly TRBD1 on 6 matching bases. V dropped 2 bases and J dropped 8 bases, with 16 bases sitting between them. CDR3 length: 16 amino acids. The germline gives CDR1 MNHEY, CDR2 SMNVEV (reference sequence). CDR3 residues: CASSLISGGADSPLHF. The CDR3 DNA is TGTGCCAGCAGTTTAATTTCCGGGGGCGCGGATTCACCCCTCCACTTT.

This chain links TRBV18 with TRBJ2-7, with 8 positions matching TRBD1. The J segment lost 5 bases and the V segment lost 2 bases, leaving 11 bases of the junction unmatched. The CDR3 is 16 residues long. CDR1 is KGHSH, CDR2 LQKENI, per germline. In DNA, the CDR3 is TGTGCCAGCTCACCATTTCAAAGGACAGGGCGCCACGAGCAGTACTTC. It codes for CASSPFQRTGRHEQYF.

The sample holds a few counts of this clone. V is TRBV3-1 (or the pseudogene TRBV3-2) and J is TRBJ1-3; D is unresolved. V gave up 0 bases and J gave up 0 bases, with 9 bases separating them. Germline assignment: CDR1 LGHDT and CDR2 YNNKEL (reference sequence). This CDR3 contains 16 residues. The CDR3 protein is CASSQDYTYSGNTIYF. The CDR3 DNA sequence: TGTGCCAGCAGCCAAGATTATACCTACTCTGGAAACACCATATATTTT.

This chain's CDR3 is CASSYSTGFQETQYF. CDR3 sequence (DNA): TGTGCCAGCAGTTACTCGACAGGGTTCCAAGAGACCCAGTACTTC. This sequence joins TRBV6-5 and TRBJ2-5; 7 bases are shared with TRBD1. The CDR3 runs 15 residues. V gave up 0 bases and J gave up 1 base; unmatched junction bases: 2. Germline-derived CDR1 and CDR2 are MNHEY and SVGAGI.

The chain couples TRBV5-5 to TRBJ1-6, with no clear D. The CDR3 is made up of 15 amino acids. V lost 4 bases to trimming and J lost 2 bases, with 10 bases between them. Germline assignment: CDR1 SGHKS and CDR2 YYEKEE (reference sequence). CDR3 protein: CASSTGETYNSPLHF. The CDR3 coding sequence is TGTGCCAGCAGCACCGGAGAGACCTATAATTCACCCCTCCACTTT.

The chain uses TRBV2 and TRBJ2-1; D may correspond to TRBD1 or TRBD2 (5 bases each). V dropped 0 bases and J dropped 7 bases, with 10 bases sitting between them. CDR3 length equals 14 residues. Germline V gives CDR1 SNHLY, CDR2 FYNNEI. The CDR3 protein is CASSEALAGNEQFF. As DNA, the CDR3 is TGTGCCAGCAGTGAAGCTCTAGCAGGGAATGAGCAGTTCTTC.

The J gene is TRBJ1-5, the V gene TRBV19; D is unclear. In germline, CDR1 is LNHDA, CDR2 SQIVND (reference sequence). The CDR3 extends over 15 amino acids. Trimming left V 3 bases short and J 4 bases short, with 13 bases between. Here the CDR3 reads CASSMEVAENQPQHF. The CDR3 DNA reads TGTGCCAGTAGTATGGAGGTGGCGGAAAATCAGCCCCAGCATTTT.

This chain links TRBV28 with TRBJ1-5; 8 bases line up with TRBD1. Germline CDR1 is MDHEN and CDR2 is SYDVKM. V shed 6 bases and J 4 bases; nucleotides not matched to a gene: 14. The CDR3 is 17 residues long. CDR3 nucleotide sequence: TGTGCCAGCAGCTCCCAAAAAACAGGGGGTCCAAATCAGCCCCAGCATTTT. Protein sequence: CASSSQKTGGPNQPQHF.

The gene calls are TRBV24-1 and TRBJ2-3, with TRBD2 as a possible D gene (7 bases). The length of the CDR3 is 14 residues. Trimming shortened V by 4 bases and J by 3 bases, and 10 bases separated the two germline ends. The germline CDR1 and CDR2 sequences are KGHDR and SFDVKD. CDR3: CATSERGRTDTQYF. CDR3 nucleotides: TGTGCCACCAGTGAGCGGGGGCGGACAGATACGCAGTATTTT.

CDR3: CASSQSGGSHSYEQYF. CDR3 in DNA: TGTGCCAGCTCTCAATCAGGGGGCTCCCACTCCTACGAGCAGTACTTC. The chain is built from TRBV18 and TRBJ2-7, with 8 bases identical to TRBD1. The CDR3 extends over 16 amino acids. In germline, CDR1 is KGHSH, CDR2 LQKENI. V trimming: 6 bases; J trimming: 0 bases; junction bases outside the gene matches: 10.